Here is one T cell receptor beta chain with its context. The antigen is not known. The source of the sample is a study of OX40 agonist ivuxolimab in advanced cancers. Regarding the study as a whole: It was not determined which antigens were specifically recognized by the peripheral T cells that had undergone clonal expansion.

The assay was immunoSEQ multiplex PCR, and TCRdb's table has in-frame clones only and misses some. The sample holds some 90,000 clones, 90% to 95% seen once. This CDR3 contains 11 residues. Trimming shortened V by 2 bases and J by 3 bases, and 2 bases separated the two germline ends. Germline V gives CDR1 MNHNY, CDR2 SVGAGI (reference sequence). The clonotype was recovered from an adult with an advanced solid tumor such as melanoma, head and neck, liver or kidney cancer. Sequencing used CD4+ or CD8+ T cells sorted from blood, obtained in a trial of the OX40 agonist ivuxolimab. The chain recombines TRBV6-6 with TRBJ2-7; D ambiguous. The CDR3: CASSYVYEQYF. CDR3 nucleotide sequence: TGTGCCAGCAGTTACGTCTACGAGCAGTACTTC.